This T cell receptor (beta chain) was obtained from a study of Graves' ophthalmopathy and Graves' hyperthyroidism (dated by TCRdb to the late 2010s). Context from the whole study: Peripheral blood was collected at initial diagnosis, before any treatment. To tell Graves' ophthalmopathy apart from Graves' hyperthyroidism, and to predict which patients would progress to ophthalmopathy, the study relied on TCR beta repertoire signatures. A discovery set of more than 90 patients (around 44 ophthalmopathy, 55 to 60 stable hyperthyroidism) was enrolled to explore V-J signatures distinguishing ophthalmopathy from hyperthyroidism. For independent validation, a separate cohort was made up of 18 to 20 hyperthyroidism patients plus 17 patients who later progressed from hyperthyroidism to ophthalmopathy. In six hyperthyroidism patients, the T-cell repertoire of thyroid tissue was compared with the T-cell repertoire of blood. In total, some 140 blood samples were TCR-sequenced: some 43 ophthalmopathy, roughly 77 hyperthyroidism and approximately 17 hyperthyroidism-to-ophthalmopathy patients. Once sampling was done, hyperthyroidism patients were given methimazole at a starting dose of 30 mg daily, while ophthalmopathy patients were given high-dose intravenous methylprednisolone. The 100 or so discovery patients were divided at random into training and test sets in a 7:3 ratio. Overall study results and their limits: No statistical method was used to set the sample size in advance, and the investigators knew which group each participant was assigned to. In cross-validation, the 13-signature model distinguished ophthalmopathy from stable hyperthyroidism with 85% to 90% sensitivity and approximately 81% specificity, and in the test set the corresponding values were approximately 80% and 75%. Among expanded thyroid clonotypes with frequency above 0.001, most also showed up in blood, which suggests that blood repertoires may reflect the thyroid immune response. In validation, the model predicted ophthalmopathy progression with about 71% sensitivity and about 73% specificity; some twelve predicted patients were CT-confirmed with GO in a median of approximately six months.

The ophthalmopathy patients had moderately to severely active disease, with a Clinical Activity Score of 3 or higher, a NOSPECS grade of 4 or higher, and a disease duration of less than 3 months. Patients with other autoimmune diseases, uncontrolled infections, pregnancy or lactation were excluded. Diagnosis relied on clinical symptoms, serum thyroxine, TRAb, thyroid ultrasound and orbital computed tomography. Ficoll-Paque density gradient centrifugation was used to isolate PBMCs from 8 to 10 ml of fresh peripheral blood. Total RNA was extracted with Trizol reagent and quality-checked on an Agilent 2100 Bioanalyzer. Taken from cysteine to phenylalanine, the CDR3 has 12 residues. Solely the CDR3 DNA is kept, with 36 bases framed from the first base. V lost 8 bases and J lost 2 bases, and the count of bases not matched to a germline gene is 1. The CDR1 and CDR2 encoded by the germline V gene are SGHAT and FQNNGV.

For repertoire sequencing, the TCR beta CDR3 regions were amplified from RNA transcripts. HTBI primers and the Qiagen OneStep RT-PCR kit were used in a first-round RT-PCR, which was followed by a second-round multiplex PCR, size selection and purification. Sequencing of the libraries was carried out on an Illumina HiSeq2000 in paired-end mode with 100 bp reads. Under the source paper's analysis protocol: Reads were processed with SOAPnuke, discarding reads with adapters, uncalled bases, mean Phred below 15, or no exact constant-primer or identifier match. COPE v1.2.5 was used to merge the high-quality paired reads. Each unique nucleotide sequence was defined as a clonotype, and clonotypes were aligned to IMGT TRB V, D and J references with MiTCR v1.1. The analysis was limited to V-J combinations with a frequency above 0.0001, which together covered 99% to 99.2% of the repertoires. For each V-J combination, a TCR clonal expansion and chaos score was defined as F50 clonal expansion divided by the chaos observed in the TCRdist matrix. Welch's t-statistics and random forest were used to reduce the features to about 12 V-J combinations, which were then used as input to a naive Bayes classifier. Thyroid-blood repertoire similarity was quantified with the Morisita-Horn index. The public reads were reprocessed in TCRdb via fastp at Q25 and MiXCR, keeping in-frame beta chains. CDR3 protein duplicates are merged, each entry listing the most common genes and DNA. The V and J calls were not made by the authors but by TCRdb's processing. This sample is represented by over 150,000 distinct CDR3 sequences; 30% to 45% of them were singletons. Under 7% of the sample is taken by the ten largest.

In regard to this clonotype: Its antigen is unknown. Base qualities are missing; no much larger clone stands one base away.

The chain joins TRBV11-2 to TRBJ2-7; 9 junctional bases match TRBD1. The sample was peripheral blood. The receptor was derived from a woman between 40 and 50 years old with Graves' ophthalmopathy. Donor details come from another sample of the same person, matched by shared clones. At the DNA level, the sequence is TGTGCCAGCCGGACAGGGGCCTACGAGCAGTACTTC. This translates into CASRTGAYEQYF.